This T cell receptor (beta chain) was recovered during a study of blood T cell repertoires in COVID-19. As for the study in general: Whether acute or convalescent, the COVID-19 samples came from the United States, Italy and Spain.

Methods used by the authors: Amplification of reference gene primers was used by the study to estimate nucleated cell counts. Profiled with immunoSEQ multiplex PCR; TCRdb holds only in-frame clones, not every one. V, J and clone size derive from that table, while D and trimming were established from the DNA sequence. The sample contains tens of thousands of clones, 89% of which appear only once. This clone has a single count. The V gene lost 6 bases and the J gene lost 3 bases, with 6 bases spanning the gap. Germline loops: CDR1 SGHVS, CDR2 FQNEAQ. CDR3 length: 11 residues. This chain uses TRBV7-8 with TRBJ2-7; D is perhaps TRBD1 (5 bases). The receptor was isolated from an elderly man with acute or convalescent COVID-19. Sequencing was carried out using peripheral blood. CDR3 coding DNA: TGTGCCAGCAGTGACAGCTACGAGCAGTACTTC. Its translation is CASSDSYEQYF.